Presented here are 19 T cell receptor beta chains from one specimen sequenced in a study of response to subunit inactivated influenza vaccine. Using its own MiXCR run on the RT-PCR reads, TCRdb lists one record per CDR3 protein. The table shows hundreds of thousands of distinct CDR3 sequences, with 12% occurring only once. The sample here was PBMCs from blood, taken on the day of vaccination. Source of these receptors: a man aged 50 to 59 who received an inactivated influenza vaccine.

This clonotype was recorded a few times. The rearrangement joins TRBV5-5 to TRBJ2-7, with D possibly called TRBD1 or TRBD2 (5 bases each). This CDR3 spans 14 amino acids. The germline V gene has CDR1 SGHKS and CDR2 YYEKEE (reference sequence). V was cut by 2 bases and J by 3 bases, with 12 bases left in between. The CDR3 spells CASSFRDRFYEQYF. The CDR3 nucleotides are TGTGCCAGCAGCTTCCGGGACCGCTTCTACGAGCAGTACTTC.

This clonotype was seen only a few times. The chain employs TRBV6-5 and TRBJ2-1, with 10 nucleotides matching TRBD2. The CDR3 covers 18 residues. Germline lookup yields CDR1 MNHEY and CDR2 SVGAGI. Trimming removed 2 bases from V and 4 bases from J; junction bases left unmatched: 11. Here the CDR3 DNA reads TGTGCCAGCAGTTACGGACGGGTGGGAGCGGGAGGGTACAATGAGCAGTTCTTC. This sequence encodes CASSYGRVGAGGYNEQFF.

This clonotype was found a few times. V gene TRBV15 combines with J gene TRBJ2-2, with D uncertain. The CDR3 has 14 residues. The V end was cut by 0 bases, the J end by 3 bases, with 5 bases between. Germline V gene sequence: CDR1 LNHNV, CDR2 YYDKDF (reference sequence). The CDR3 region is CATSRDQDTGELFF. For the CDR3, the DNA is TGTGCCACCAGCAGAGATCAAGACACCGGGGAGCTGTTTTTT.

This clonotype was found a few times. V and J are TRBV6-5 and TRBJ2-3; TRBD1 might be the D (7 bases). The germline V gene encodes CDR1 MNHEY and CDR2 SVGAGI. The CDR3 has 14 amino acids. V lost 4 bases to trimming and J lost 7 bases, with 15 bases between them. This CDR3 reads CASSSGGPRNTQYF. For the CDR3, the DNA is TGTGCCAGCAGTTCAGGGGGGCCCCGAAATACGCAGTATTTT.

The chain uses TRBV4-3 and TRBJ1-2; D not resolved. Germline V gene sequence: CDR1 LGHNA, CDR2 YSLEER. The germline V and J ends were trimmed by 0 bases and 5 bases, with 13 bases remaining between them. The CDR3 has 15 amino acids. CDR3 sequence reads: CASSQDPRAKYGYTF. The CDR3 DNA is TGCGCCAGCAGCCAAGATCCGAGGGCCAAGTATGGCTACACCTTC.

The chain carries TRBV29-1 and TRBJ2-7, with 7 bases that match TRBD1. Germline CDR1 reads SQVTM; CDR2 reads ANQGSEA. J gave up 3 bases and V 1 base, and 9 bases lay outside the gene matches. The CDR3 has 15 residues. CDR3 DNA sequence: TGCAGCGTTGAAGTCGCCCGGGGACAGCTCTACGAGCAGTACTTC. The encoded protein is CSVEVARGQLYEQYF.

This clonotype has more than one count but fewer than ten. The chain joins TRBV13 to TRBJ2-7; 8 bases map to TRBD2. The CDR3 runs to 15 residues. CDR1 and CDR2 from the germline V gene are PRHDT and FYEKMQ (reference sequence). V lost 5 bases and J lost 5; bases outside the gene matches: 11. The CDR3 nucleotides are TGTGCCAGCAGCGCAAAGTTAGCGGGACCCCACGAGCAGTACTTC. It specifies CASSAKLAGPHEQYF.

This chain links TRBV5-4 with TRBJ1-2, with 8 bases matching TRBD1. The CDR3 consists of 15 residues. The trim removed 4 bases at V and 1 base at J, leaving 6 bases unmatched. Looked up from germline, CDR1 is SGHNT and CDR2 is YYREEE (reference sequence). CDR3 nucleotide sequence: TGTGCCAGCAGCCATGGGACAGGCGGTAACTATGGCTACACCTTC. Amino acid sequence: CASSHGTGGNYGYTF.

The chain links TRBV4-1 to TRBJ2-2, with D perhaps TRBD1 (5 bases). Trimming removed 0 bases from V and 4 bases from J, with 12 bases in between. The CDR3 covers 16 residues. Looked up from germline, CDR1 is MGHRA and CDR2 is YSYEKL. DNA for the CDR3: TGCGCCAGCAGCCAAGACTCAGGGTTCGGCACCGGGGAGCTGTTTTTT. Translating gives CASSQDSGFGTGELFF.

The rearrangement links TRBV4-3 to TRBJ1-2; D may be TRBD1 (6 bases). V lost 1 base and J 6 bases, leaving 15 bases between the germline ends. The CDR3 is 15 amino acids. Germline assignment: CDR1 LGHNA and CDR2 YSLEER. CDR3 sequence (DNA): TGCGCCAGCAGCCAAGTCCTAGGGGGGCGAAATGGCTACACCTTC. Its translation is CASSQVLGGRNGYTF.

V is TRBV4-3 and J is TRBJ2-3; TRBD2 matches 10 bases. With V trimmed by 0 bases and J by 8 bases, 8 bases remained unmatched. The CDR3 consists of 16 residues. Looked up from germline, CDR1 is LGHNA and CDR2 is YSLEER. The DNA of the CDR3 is TGCGCCAGCAGCCAAGATGGCAGCGGGAGGGCGGGTACGCAGTATTTT. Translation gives CASSQDGSGRAGTQYF.

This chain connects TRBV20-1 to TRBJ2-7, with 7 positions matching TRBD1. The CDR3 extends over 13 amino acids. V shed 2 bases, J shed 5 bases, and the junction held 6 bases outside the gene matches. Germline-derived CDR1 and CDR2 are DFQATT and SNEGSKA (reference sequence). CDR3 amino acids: CSARPQGVHEQYF. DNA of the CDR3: TGCAGTGCTAGACCCCAGGGGGTCCACGAGCAGTACTTC.

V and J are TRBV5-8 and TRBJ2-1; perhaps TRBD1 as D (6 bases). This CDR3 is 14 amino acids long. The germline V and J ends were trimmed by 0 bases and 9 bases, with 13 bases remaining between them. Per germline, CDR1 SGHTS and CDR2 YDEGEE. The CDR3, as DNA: TGTGCCAGCAGCTTGGTCCCCATCAGGGGTGAGCAGTTCTTC. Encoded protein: CASSLVPIRGEQFF.

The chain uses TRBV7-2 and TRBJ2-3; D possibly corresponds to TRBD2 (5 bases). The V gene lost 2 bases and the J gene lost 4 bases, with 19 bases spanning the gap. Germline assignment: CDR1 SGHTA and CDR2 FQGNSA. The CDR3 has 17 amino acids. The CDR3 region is CASSLFVQTTPADTQYF. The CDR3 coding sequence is TGTGCCAGCAGCTTATTCGTCCAGACTACCCCCGCAGATACGCAGTATTTT. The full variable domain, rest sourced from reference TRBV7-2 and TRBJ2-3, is GAGVSQSPSNKVTEKGKDVELRCDPISGHTALYWYRQSLGQGLEFLIYFQGNSAPDKSGLPSDRFSAERTGGSVSTLTIQRTQQEDSAVYLCASSLFVQTTPADTQYFGPGTRLTVL.

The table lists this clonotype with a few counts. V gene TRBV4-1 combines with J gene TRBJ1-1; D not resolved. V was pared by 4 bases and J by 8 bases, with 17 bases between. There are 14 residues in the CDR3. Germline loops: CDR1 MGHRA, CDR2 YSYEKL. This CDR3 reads CASSPHSAVPEAFF. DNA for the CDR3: TGCGCCAGCAGCCCTCACTCGGCCGTCCCGGAAGCTTTCTTT.

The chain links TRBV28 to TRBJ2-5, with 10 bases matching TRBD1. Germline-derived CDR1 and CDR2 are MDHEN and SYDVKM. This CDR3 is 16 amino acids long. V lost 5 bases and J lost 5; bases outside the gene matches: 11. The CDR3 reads CASSDPGQGPWETQYF. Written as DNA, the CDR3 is TGTGCCAGCAGTGATCCGGGACAGGGGCCTTGGGAGACCCAGTACTTC.

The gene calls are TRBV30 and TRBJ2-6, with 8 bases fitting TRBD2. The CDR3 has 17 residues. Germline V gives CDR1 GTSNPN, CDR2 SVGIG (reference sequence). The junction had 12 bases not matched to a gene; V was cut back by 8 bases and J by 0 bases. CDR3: CARLVRGGHSGANVLTF. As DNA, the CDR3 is TGTGCCCGCCTAGTCCGGGGGGGCCACTCTGGGGCCAACGTCCTGACTTTC.

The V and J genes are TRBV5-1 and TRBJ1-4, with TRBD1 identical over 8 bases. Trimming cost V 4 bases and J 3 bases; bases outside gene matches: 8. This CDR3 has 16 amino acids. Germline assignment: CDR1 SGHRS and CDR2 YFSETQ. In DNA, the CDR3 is TGCGCCAGCAGCAGCAGACAGGGGTGGGCTAATGAAAAACTGTTTTTT. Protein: CASSSRQGWANEKLFF.

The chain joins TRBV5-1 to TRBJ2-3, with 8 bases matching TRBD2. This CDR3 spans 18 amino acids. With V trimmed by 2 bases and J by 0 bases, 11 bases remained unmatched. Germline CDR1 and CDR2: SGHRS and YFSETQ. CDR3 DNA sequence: TGCGCCAGCAGCTTACGACTTGTAGCGGGGTATAGCACAGATACGCAGTATTTT. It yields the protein CASSLRLVAGYSTDTQYF.